This T cell receptor beta chain originates from a study of human T cells and chemical hapten exposure. Turning to the study itself: Mostly female patients had alopecia areata, totalis or universalis.

Study-level findings and limits: Against controls, expanded TCRs gave rise to significantly more large CDR3 similarity clusters.

The CDR3 runs to 16 residues. Germline V gene lookup returns CDR1 DFQATT and CDR2 SNEGSKA (reference sequence). V dropped 5 bases and J dropped 6 bases, with 24 bases sitting between them. This clonotype was found a few times. The antigen remains undetermined. Time point specified: patch test 3, about 24 weeks after DPC sensitization. As for treatment: therapeutic diphenylcyclopropenone sensitization with weekly scalp DPC. The study's library attached unique molecular identifiers to single cDNA molecules. TCRdb passed the RACE reads through MiXCR, listing each CDR3 protein once. This sample has some 91,000 distinct CDR3 sequences, with roughly 27% found just once.

The source was whole blood, collected in connection with sensitization to the hapten diphenylcyclopropenone (DPC). The chain carries TRBV20-1 and TRBJ2-3; maybe TRBD2 (5 bases). This sequence originates from a man aged 40-49 years with alopecia areata. Some clones in this sample may be carry-over from other donors' samples. Written as DNA, the CDR3 is TGCAGTGCTCTTAACCCGGGAATCTCCTCTCGCGATACGCAGTATTTT. Protein sequence: CSALNPGISSRDTQYF.